This is a list of T cell receptor beta chains from one sample in a study of PD-1 blockade in classical Hodgkin lymphoma. Method: immunoSEQ multiplex PCR; TCRdb's copy keeps in-frame clones and lacks some. Of some 22,000 clones listed, around 80% were seen once; the top ten hold roughly 15%. The input for sequencing was peripheral blood mononuclear cells (PBMCs), taken before the second cycle of nivolumab. These TCRs come from a human donor with classical Hodgkin lymphoma. Each CDR3 is given with its conserved first and last residue. A D gene is named only where the DNA matches it firmly. Size tells how often a clone was seen (once, few, many) or the class of an expanded clone, and some rows leave it out.

d_call	cdr3_length	clone_size	v_call	j_call	cdr3_nt	cdr3_aa
.	14	.	TRBV5-1	TRBJ1-4	TGCGCCAGCAGCTTGGGGGGCCTCGGTGAAAAACTGTTTTTT	CASSLGGLGEKLFF
.	13	.	TRBV6-6	TRBJ2-7	TGTGCCAGCAGGGCGGGACTTCCGGACGAGCAGTACTTC	CASRAGLPDEQYF
.	11	once	TRBV2	TRBJ1-2	TGTGCCAGCAGTGAAGGTCGGGGCTACACCTTC	CASSEGRGYTF
TRBD1	13	once	TRBV30	TRBJ2-3	TGTGCCCGCCAGGACAGGGGGATGGATACGCAGTATTTT	CARQDRGMDTQYF
.	14	.	TRBV5-1	TRBJ2-3	TGCGCCAGCAGCTTGGCTCAGGGCACAGATACGCAGTATTTT	CASSLAQGTDTQYF
.	14	.	TRBV28	TRBJ1-4	TGTGCCAGCAGTTTAGGGACAAAGACAGAAAAACTGTTTTTT	CASSLGTKTEKLFF
.	12	.	TRBV10-3	TRBJ2-1	TGTGCCATCAGTGGAGACTACAATGAACAGTTCTTC	CAISGDYNEQFF
.	17	once	TRBV19	TRBJ2-7	TGTGCCAGTAGTATGGCTCTAAAGCCTGGGTGGTACCACGAGCAGTACTTC	CASSMALKPGWYHEQYF
TRBD1	16	.	TRBV5-1	TRBJ2-1	TGCGCCAGCAGCTTGGGGGTGGGGACAGGGTCCAATGAGCAGTTCTTC	CASSLGVGTGSNEQFF
.	11	medium-sized	TRBV25-1	TRBJ2-7	TGTGCCAGCAGCTACGACTACGAGCAGTACTTC	CASSYDYEQYF
TRBD1	14	.	TRBV7-8	TRBJ2-7	TGTGCCAGCAGCTTCGGGACAGGGCCCTACGAGCAGTACTTC	CASSFGTGPYEQYF
TRBD2	16	few	TRBV5-5	TRBJ2-1	TGTGCCAGCAGCTTGACTAGCGGGAGGGCCTACAATGAGCAGTTCTTC	CASSLTSGRAYNEQFF
.	15	few	TRBV5-4	TRBJ2-3	TGTGCCAGCAGTAGACCGGGACGAAGCACAGATACGCAGTATTTT	CASSRPGRSTDTQYF
TRBD1	16	.	TRBV13	TRBJ2-7	TGTGCCAGCAGCCGATCGACAGGGGGATTCAGGGACGAGCAGTACTTC	CASSRSTGGFRDEQYF
.	14	.	TRBV5-5	TRBJ2-7	TGTGCCAGCAGCTTGGGGGGACCGAACTACGAGCAGTACTTC	CASSLGGPNYEQYF
.	15	.	TRBV18	TRBJ1-2	TGTGCCAGCTCACGGGTCGTGAGAGGAGACTATGGCTACACCTTC	CASSRVVRGDYGYTF
.	14	.	TRBV7-9	TRBJ2-7	TGTGCCAGCAGCTTAGAGACATGGGGGCACGAGCAGTACTTC	CASSLETWGHEQYF
.	18	once	TRBV21-1	TRBJ2-3	TGTGCCAGCAGCAAAGCTTGGGGGACGCGGTCTAGCACAGATACGCAGTATTTT	CASSKAWGTRSSTDTQYF
TRBD2	15	once	TRBV6-6	TRBJ2-5	TGTGCCAGCAGCCGCCCGGGGGGATTTACGGAGACCCAGTACTTC	CASSRPGGFTETQYF
.	16	.	TRBV28	TRBJ1-1	TGTGCCAGCAGTTTCGACATCGGGATTGGGGGAACTGAAGCTTTCTTT	CASSFDIGIGGTEAFF
.	11	.	TRBV14	TRBJ2-7	TGTGCCAGCAGCGACAGGAACGAGCAGTACTTC	CASSDRNEQYF
.	13	.	TRBV19	TRBJ2-7	TGTGCCAGTAGTCGGGACATCCTCACCGAGCAGTACTTC	CASSRDILTEQYF
TRBD1	14	.	TRBV7-2	TRBJ1-2	TGTGCCAGCAGCTTAGTCGGGACAGGTTATGGCTACACCTTC	CASSLVGTGYGYTF
.	12	.	TRBV10-3	TRBJ1-4	TGTGCCATCAGCCAGGGAGGAGAAAAACTGTTTTTT	CAISQGGEKLFF
TRBD2	14	.	TRBV7-9	TRBJ2-1	TGTGCCAGCAGCTTAGGACTAGCGGACAATGAGCAGTTCTTC	CASSLGLADNEQFF
.	14	.	TRBV4-1	TRBJ1-6	TGCGCCAGCAGCCAAGTAGCTGGAAATTCACCCCTCCACTTT	CASSQVAGNSPLHF
.	15	.	TRBV18	TRBJ2-3	TGTGCCAGCTCACCTTACCGGGGTGGATCAGATACGCAGTATTTT	CASSPYRGGSDTQYF
.	15	.	TRBV6-5	TRBJ2-3	TGTGCCAGCAGTCCTCTGGGGATACGCACAGATACGCAGTATTTT	CASSPLGIRTDTQYF
TRBD2	14	.	TRBV6-1	TRBJ2-1	TGTGCCACAGCTTGGACTAGCGATTACAATGAGCAGTTCTTC	CATAWTSDYNEQFF
.	13	.	TRBV19	TRBJ2-7	TGTGCCAGTAGTCGGGGCGGGGACTACGAGCAGTACTTC	CASSRGGDYEQYF
TRBD1	14	.	TRBV29-1	TRBJ1-5	TGCAGCGTCCAGACAGGGGACAGCAATCAGCCCCAGCATTTT	CSVQTGDSNQPQHF
.	13	.	TRBV19	TRBJ2-3	TGTGCCAGTTCGGGAGTGCCCTCAGATACGCAGTATTTT	CASSGVPSDTQYF
TRBD2	16	.	TRBV11-2	TRBJ2-7	TGTGCCAGCAGCAGACTAGCGGGAGGACCCTCCTACGAGCAGTACTTC	CASSRLAGGPSYEQYF
.	17	.	TRBV19	TRBJ2-2	TGTGCCAGTAGTCTCCGGTTGGGACCGCCCGACACCGGGGAGCTGTTTTTT	CASSLRLGPPDTGELFF
TRBD2	16	.	TRBV19	TRBJ2-4	TGTGCCAGTAGTATAAGGGGGACTAGCGGTTTAAACATTCAGTACTTC	CASSIRGTSGLNIQYF
TRBD2	15	.	TRBV6-5	TRBJ2-3	TGTGCCAGCAGTCGACTAGCGGGAGTGGCGGATACGCAGTATTTT	CASSRLAGVADTQYF
TRBD1	17	.	TRBV6-1	TRBJ2-7	TGTGCCAGCAGTGAAGCAGGTCTCCCAGGGGGTATTGACGAGCAGTACTTC	CASSEAGLPGGIDEQYF
TRBD1	13	.	TRBV19	TRBJ2-7	TGTGCCAGTAGTCCCAGGGGGCGTGACAGGCAGTACTTC	CASSPRGRDRQYF
.	12	.	TRBV29-1	TRBJ2-1	TGCAGCGTTGGTGGTAGTTACAATGAGCAGTTCTTC	CSVGGSYNEQFF
.	13	.	TRBV5-6	TRBJ1-1	TGTGCCAGCAGCTTGTTTTTGAACACTGAAGCTTTCTTT	CASSLFLNTEAFF
TRBD2	14	.	TRBV7-2	TRBJ2-1	TGTGCCAGCAGCTTAGCGGGAGGGAACAATGAGCAGTTCTTC	CASSLAGGNNEQFF
.	14	.	TRBV5-1	TRBJ2-1	TGCGCCAGCAGCTTGGTACAGGGAGGAGGTGAGCAGTTCTTC	CASSLVQGGGEQFF
.	16	.	TRBV6-1	TRBJ1-2	TGTGCCAGCAGTGAAACGGTCGGAACGATTCGGGATGGCTACACCTTC	CASSETVGTIRDGYTF
.	16	.	TRBV10-3	TRBJ1-5	TGTGCCATCAGTGAGTCCGGCGCATATAGCAATCAGCCCCAGCATTTT	CAISESGAYSNQPQHF
TRBD2	15	.	TRBV9	TRBJ2-1	TGTGCCAGCAGCGTAGGGGGCGGGAGGGAACATGAGCAGTTCTTC	CASSVGGGREHEQFF
.	14	.	TRBV4-1	TRBJ2-7	TGCGCCAGCAGCCAAGAAACGGACCCCTACGAGCAGTACTTC	CASSQETDPYEQYF
.	10	.	TRBV20-1	TRBJ1-1	TGCAGTGCTAGGGAGCCTGAAGCTTTCTTT	CSAREPEAFF
.	14	.	TRBV25-1	TRBJ2-7	TGTGCCAGCAGTGAAGGAGGACTACTGTACGAGCAGTACTTC	CASSEGGLLYEQYF
TRBD1	19	.	TRBV27	TRBJ2-2	TGTGCCAGCAGTTTATCCGGGACAGGGGGTACGCGGTCCACCGGGGAGCTGTTTTTT	CASSLSGTGGTRSTGELFF
.	15	.	TRBV6-6	TRBJ1-5	TGTGCCAGCAGTAAAATATTTTATAGCAATCAGCCCCAGCATTTT	CASSKIFYSNQPQHF